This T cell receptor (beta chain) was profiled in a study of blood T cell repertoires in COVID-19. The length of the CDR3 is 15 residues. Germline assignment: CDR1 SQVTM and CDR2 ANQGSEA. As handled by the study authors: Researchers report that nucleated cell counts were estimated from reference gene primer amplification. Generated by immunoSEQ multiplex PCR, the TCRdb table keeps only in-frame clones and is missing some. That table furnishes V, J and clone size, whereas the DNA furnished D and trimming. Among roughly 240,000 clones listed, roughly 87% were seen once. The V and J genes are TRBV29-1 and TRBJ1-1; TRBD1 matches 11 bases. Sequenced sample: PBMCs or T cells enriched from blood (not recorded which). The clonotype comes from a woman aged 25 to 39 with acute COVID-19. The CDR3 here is CRADRDRGSGTEAFF. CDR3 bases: TGCCGTGCAGACCGGGACAGGGGGTCCGGCACTGAAGCTTTCTTT.